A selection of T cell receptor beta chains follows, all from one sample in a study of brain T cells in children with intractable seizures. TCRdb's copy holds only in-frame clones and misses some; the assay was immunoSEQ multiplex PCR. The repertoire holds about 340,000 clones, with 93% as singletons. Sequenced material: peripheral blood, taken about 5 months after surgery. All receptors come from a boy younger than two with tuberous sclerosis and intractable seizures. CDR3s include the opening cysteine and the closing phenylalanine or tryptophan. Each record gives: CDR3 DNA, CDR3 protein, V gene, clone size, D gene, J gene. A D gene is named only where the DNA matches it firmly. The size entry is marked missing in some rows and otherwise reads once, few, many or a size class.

CDR3nt: TGTGCCACCAGTGAATCAACCGGGACAGGCTCTGGAAACACCATATATTTT
CDR3aa: CATSESTGTGSGNTIYF
v_gene: TRBV24-1
abundance: -
d_gene: TRBD1
j_gene: TRBJ1-3

CDR3nt: TGTGCCAGCAGCCAGTCCCTAGGAGTTGAACTGTTTTTT
CDR3aa: CASSQSLGVELFF
v_gene: TRBV3-1/TRBV3-2
abundance: -
d_gene: -
j_gene: TRBJ1-4

CDR3nt: TGTGCCACCTTAGGATTGGGAAATTCACCCCTCCACTTT
CDR3aa: CATLGLGNSPLHF
v_gene: TRBV15
abundance: -
d_gene: -
j_gene: TRBJ1-6

CDR3nt: TGTGCCAGCAGCCAAGACGGGGTCCGCGAGCAGTACTTC
CDR3aa: CASSQDGVREQYF
v_gene: TRBV3-1/TRBV3-2
abundance: once
d_gene: -
j_gene: TRBJ2-7

CDR3nt: TGTGCCAGCAGCTTAGCTATCGGGGGGAGCTACAATGAGCAGTTCTTC
CDR3aa: CASSLAIGGSYNEQFF
v_gene: TRBV11-2
abundance: -
d_gene: TRBD2
j_gene: TRBJ2-1

CDR3nt: TGTGCCAGCAGCTATTCGAACACTGAAGCTTTCTTT
CDR3aa: CASSYSNTEAFF
v_gene: TRBV5-4
abundance: -
d_gene: -
j_gene: TRBJ1-1

CDR3nt: TGCGCCAGCAGCCGTGGAGATAGCAATCAGCCCCAGCATTTT
CDR3aa: CASSRGDSNQPQHF
v_gene: TRBV5-1
abundance: few
d_gene: -
j_gene: TRBJ1-5

CDR3nt: TGTGCCAGCAGCTTAACCCCCTCGGCCGGGACAGGGTCTGGGGCCAACGTCCTGACTTTC
CDR3aa: CASSLTPSAGTGSGANVLTF
v_gene: TRBV7-3
abundance: -
d_gene: TRBD1
j_gene: TRBJ2-6

CDR3nt: TGTGCCAGCAGCCTGGGACTAGCGGGAAGCACAGATACGCAGTATTTT
CDR3aa: CASSLGLAGSTDTQYF
v_gene: TRBV7-9
abundance: -
d_gene: TRBD2
j_gene: TRBJ2-3

CDR3nt: TGCAGCGTTTGGCTTGGGGGTAGCACCGGGGAGCTGTTTTTT
CDR3aa: CSVWLGGSTGELFF
v_gene: TRBV29-1
abundance: -
d_gene: -
j_gene: TRBJ2-2

CDR3nt: TGTGCCAGCAGTGAGACAGGGGACTCCTATAATTCACCCCTCCACTTT
CDR3aa: CASSETGDSYNSPLHF
v_gene: TRBV9
abundance: -
d_gene: TRBD1
j_gene: TRBJ1-6

CDR3nt: TGTGCCAGCAGTTACTCGAGGAGTATTCGTACAGATACGCAGTATTTT
CDR3aa: CASSYSRSIRTDTQYF
v_gene: TRBV6-5
abundance: once
d_gene: -
j_gene: TRBJ2-3

CDR3nt: TGCGCCAGCCCCGGGACAGGGGGCGCGAAGGTCTTC
CDR3aa: CASPGTGGAKVF
v_gene: TRBV23-1
abundance: -
d_gene: TRBD1
j_gene: TRBJ2-1

CDR3nt: TGTGCCAGCAGTCAGAATTGGGGACAGACTCACACAGATACGCAGTATTTT
CDR3aa: CASSQNWGQTHTDTQYF
v_gene: TRBV28
abundance: -
d_gene: TRBD1
j_gene: TRBJ2-3

CDR3nt: TGTGCCAGCAGGGGGGGGGCCACAGATACGCAGTATTTT
CDR3aa: CASRGGATDTQYF
v_gene: TRBV3-1/TRBV3-2
abundance: -
d_gene: -
j_gene: TRBJ2-3

CDR3nt: TGTGCCAGCAGCTTACTAGACTCCTACGAGCAGTACTTC
CDR3aa: CASSLLDSYEQYF
v_gene: TRBV7-2
abundance: -
d_gene: -
j_gene: TRBJ2-7

CDR3nt: TGTGCCAGCAGCCGAGGGACCTCCTACGGTGAAAAACTGTTTTTT
CDR3aa: CASSRGTSYGEKLFF
v_gene: TRBV27
abundance: -
d_gene: -
j_gene: TRBJ1-4

CDR3nt: TGTGCCAGCAGCTTGGAAGGTAACACCGGGGAGCTGTTTTTT
CDR3aa: CASSLEGNTGELFF
v_gene: TRBV5-8
abundance: -
d_gene: -
j_gene: TRBJ2-2

CDR3nt: TGTGCCACCCACACAGGGGAAAATGGCTACACCTTC
CDR3aa: CATHTGENGYTF
v_gene: TRBV10-3
abundance: once
d_gene: TRBD1
j_gene: TRBJ1-2

CDR3nt: TGTGCCAGTAGTATTCCGGGGGGGCCCAGAACCGGGGAGCTGTTTTTT
CDR3aa: CASSIPGGPRTGELFF
v_gene: TRBV19
abundance: -
d_gene: TRBD2
j_gene: TRBJ2-2

CDR3nt: TGTGCCAGCAGCTGGCCCGGGACATGGGGAGGCTACACCTTC
CDR3aa: CASSWPGTWGGYTF
v_gene: TRBV5-6
abundance: -
d_gene: -
j_gene: TRBJ1-2

CDR3nt: TGTGCCAGCAGCTCCTTACCGGACAGCTCCTACTCTGGAAACACCATATATTTT
CDR3aa: CASSSLPDSSYSGNTIYF
v_gene: TRBV7-6
abundance: -
d_gene: -
j_gene: TRBJ1-3

CDR3nt: TGTGCCAGCAGCGGACTTGGTGGGACGCAGTATTTT
CDR3aa: CASSGLGGTQYF
v_gene: TRBV11-1
abundance: -
d_gene: -
j_gene: TRBJ2-3

CDR3nt: TGTGCCACCAGCTCCGACATGAACACTGAAGCTTTCTTT
CDR3aa: CATSSDMNTEAFF
v_gene: TRBV15
abundance: -
d_gene: -
j_gene: TRBJ1-1

CDR3nt: TGTGCCTGGAGTCTAGCCCGGGTGGGGGTAGAGACCCAGTACTTC
CDR3aa: CAWSLARVGVETQYF
v_gene: TRBV30
abundance: -
d_gene: -
j_gene: TRBJ2-5

CDR3nt: TGTGCCAGCAGTAGACAGGGAGGAGGCAATCAGCCCCAGCATTTT
CDR3aa: CASSRQGGGNQPQHF
v_gene: TRBV7-2
abundance: -
d_gene: TRBD1
j_gene: TRBJ1-5

CDR3nt: TGTGCCAGTAGTCCTCTTTGGGTCCCGACCCGAAGGTCCTACAATGAGCAGTTCTTC
CDR3aa: CASSPLWVPTRRSYNEQFF
v_gene: TRBV19
abundance: -
d_gene: -
j_gene: TRBJ2-1

CDR3nt: TGTGCCAGCAGCTTGCAAGGGACAGCCTCTGGAAACACCATATATTTT
CDR3aa: CASSLQGTASGNTIYF
v_gene: TRBV5-5
abundance: -
d_gene: TRBD1
j_gene: TRBJ1-3

CDR3nt: TGTGCCAGCAGCCCGGACAGGGTCAGCGAGCAGTACTTC
CDR3aa: CASSPDRVSEQYF
v_gene: TRBV11-2
abundance: -
d_gene: TRBD1
j_gene: TRBJ2-7

CDR3nt: TGCGCCAGCAGCTTTGGGACATTCATAAGGGACACTGAAGCTTTCTTT
CDR3aa: CASSFGTFIRDTEAFF
v_gene: TRBV5-1
abundance: -
d_gene: -
j_gene: TRBJ1-1

CDR3nt: TGTGCCAGCAGCCTAGAACAGGGTCCTGGAAGCTACGAGCAGTACTTC
CDR3aa: CASSLEQGPGSYEQYF
v_gene: TRBV3-1/TRBV3-2
abundance: once
d_gene: -
j_gene: TRBJ2-7

CDR3nt: TGTGCCAGCAGCTTAGGCCTCCGAGGCGGGGGCAATGAGCAGTTCTTC
CDR3aa: CASSLGLRGGGNEQFF
v_gene: TRBV7-3
abundance: -
d_gene: TRBD2
j_gene: TRBJ2-1

CDR3nt: TGTGCCAGCAGTGATCGACAGCTAATTCTAAATGGCTACACCTTC
CDR3aa: CASSDRQLILNGYTF
v_gene: TRBV2
abundance: -
d_gene: -
j_gene: TRBJ1-2

CDR3nt: TGTGCCAGCAGTATGACAGGGACGACTGAAGCTTTCTTT
CDR3aa: CASSMTGTTEAFF
v_gene: TRBV27
abundance: once
d_gene: TRBD1
j_gene: TRBJ1-1

CDR3nt: TGTGCCAGCAGCTTAGTAAACAGGGGGCTTGGTGAAGCTTTCTTT
CDR3aa: CASSLVNRGLGEAFF
v_gene: TRBV7-2
abundance: -
d_gene: TRBD1
j_gene: TRBJ1-1

CDR3nt: TGTGCCAGCAGCACCGGGACAGGGCATCAGCCCCAGCATTTT
CDR3aa: CASSTGTGHQPQHF
v_gene: TRBV7-9
abundance: -
d_gene: TRBD1
j_gene: TRBJ1-5

CDR3nt: TGCGCCAGCAGGGACACCGCAACTAATGAAAAACTGTTTTTT
CDR3aa: CASRDTATNEKLFF
v_gene: TRBV10-2
abundance: few
d_gene: -
j_gene: TRBJ1-4

CDR3nt: TGTGCCAGCAGTCCCCGGGACAGGAGTGCAGATACGCAGTATTTT
CDR3aa: CASSPRDRSADTQYF
v_gene: TRBV27
abundance: -
d_gene: TRBD1
j_gene: TRBJ2-3

CDR3nt: TGTGCCAGCAGCTTAAGGGGACAGGTGGTAAACACTGAAGCTTTCTTT
CDR3aa: CASSLRGQVVNTEAFF
v_gene: TRBV7-6
abundance: once
d_gene: TRBD1
j_gene: TRBJ1-1

CDR3nt: TGTGCCAGCAGCCTTGGGGACTGGATAAATTCACCCCTCCACTTT
CDR3aa: CASSLGDWINSPLHF
v_gene: TRBV14
abundance: -
d_gene: -
j_gene: TRBJ1-6

CDR3nt: TGTGCCAGCAGACCGAGCCGGGACAGGGACTATGGCTACACCTTC
CDR3aa: CASRPSRDRDYGYTF
v_gene: TRBV5-4
abundance: -
d_gene: TRBD1
j_gene: TRBJ1-2

CDR3nt: TGTGCCGTGAGAAGGGATGATCAGCCCCAGCATTTT
CDR3aa: CAVRRDDQPQHF
v_gene: TRBV2
abundance: -
d_gene: -
j_gene: TRBJ1-5

CDR3nt: TGTGCCAGCAGCCAACGACAGAATAATGAAAAACTGTTTTTT
CDR3aa: CASSQRQNNEKLFF
v_gene: TRBV7-6
abundance: -
d_gene: -
j_gene: TRBJ1-4

CDR3nt: TGTGCCAGCAGTTACTCGACTACGGTCAGTTTGTTGGATTTT
CDR3aa: CASSYSTTVSLLDF
v_gene: TRBV6-5
abundance: -
d_gene: -
j_gene: TRBJ2-3

CDR3nt: TGTGCCAGCAGCGCATCTAACACCGGGGAGCTGTTTTTT
CDR3aa: CASSASNTGELFF
v_gene: TRBV9
abundance: -
d_gene: -
j_gene: TRBJ2-2

CDR3nt: TGCGCCAGCAGCCACCTAGGACTAGTGTCCAATGAGCAGTTCTTC
CDR3aa: CASSHLGLVSNEQFF
v_gene: TRBV4-1
abundance: -
d_gene: TRBD2
j_gene: TRBJ2-1

CDR3nt: TGTGCTAGTGGTTCATCGACAGGGAGAACAGGGACTGAAGCTTTCTTT
CDR3aa: CASGSSTGRTGTEAFF
v_gene: TRBV12-5
abundance: -
d_gene: TRBD1
j_gene: TRBJ1-1

CDR3nt: TGCAGCGTTGAGAGCCAGAGTGGGACCGGGGAGCTGTTTTTT
CDR3aa: CSVESQSGTGELFF
v_gene: TRBV29-1
abundance: -
d_gene: -
j_gene: TRBJ2-2

CDR3nt: TGTGCCAGCAGGGAGGGCCTTGGGGAGCTGTTTTTT
CDR3aa: CASREGLGELFF
v_gene: TRBV25-1
abundance: once
d_gene: -
j_gene: TRBJ2-2